This T cell receptor beta chain was profiled in a study of T cell repertoires in cytomegalovirus infection (dated by TCRdb to the late 2010s). Turning to the overall study: Donor HLA type was relevant to the analysis, because carriage of CMV infection together with the matching HLA type was indicated by public TCR beta signatures. Findings and caveats that apply to the study as a whole: Carriers of CMV infection plus the relevant HLA type were discriminated by the cumulative frequency of public TCR beta family members in the study cohort and in an independent roughly 380-donor cohort. The ex vivo response was dominated by HLA-C-restricted CMV-specific TCR beta clonotypes, which also provided the single most frequent clonotype in two of eight donors.

CDR3 length: 14 amino acids, cysteine to phenylalanine. The retained sequence is limited to the CDR3, 42 bases, with the frame set at the first base. CDR1 SGHTA and CDR2 FQGNSA were looked up in the germline V gene. Here V drops 3 bases and J drops 3 bases, and the junction holds 5 bases not matched to any gene. The sequencer was an Illumina HiSeq 1500. TCRdb took the public reads, trimmed them with fastp at Q25, ran MiXCR for clone calling and kept in-frame beta chains. Rows with one shared CDR3 protein collapse into an entry with the most common genes and DNA. For this sample the table gives approximately 750,000 distinct CDR3 sequences, of which about a third were detected only once. 2.5% to 3% of the sample rests with the top ten. This clonotype came up a few times. Its cognate antigen has yet to be identified. No per-base quality is available; no much larger clone lies one base away.

The receptor chain draws on TRBV7-2 and TRBJ2-7, and TRBD2 matches 7 of the central bases. The sequencing input was PBMCs. This receptor was taken from a human donor in good health (CMV status not recorded). Some clones in this sample may be carry-over from other donors' samples. The CDR3 in this case is CASSFGLEGYEQYF. In nucleotides, the sequence is TGTGCCAGCAGCTTCGGACTAGAGGGCTACGAGCAGTACTTC.